The clone carrying this T cell receptor beta chain appeared once. What it recognizes is unknown. The data are from a study of Ad26.COV2.S vaccination and SARS-CoV-2 variants. General study results and limits: Placebo and vaccine recipients had non-spike TCR breadth that was similar.

As for treatment: about 20 received Ad26.COV2.S at low or high dose, single or two shots; several received placebo; per-sample allocation not given. Collection of samples fell on day 63 after the first vaccine or placebo injection. Its platform was an Ad26 vector, and its expressed antigen was Wuhan-strain SARS-CoV-2 spike. The CDR3 runs 15 residues. Per the germline V gene, CDR1 is SGHRS and CDR2 is YFSETQ. Trimming stripped 1 base from V and 5 bases from J, with 15 bases between. Only in-frame clones appear in the TCRdb table, and some are missing; sequencing was by immunoSEQ multiplex PCR. The sample carries about 280,000 clones, 80% to 90% recorded once.

This sequence was found in a person between 18 and 60 years old who received the Ad26.COV2.S COVID-19 vaccine or a placebo. Sample: peripheral blood, taken in a trial of Ad26.COV2.S vaccine versus placebo. The chain couples TRBV5-1 to TRBJ2-5; D might be TRBD2 (6 bases). Here the CDR3 reads CASSLIREPDETQYF. CDR3 bases: TGCGCCAGCAGCTTGATCCGGGAGCCGGATGAGACCCAGTACTTC.